This section outlines one TCR beta chain sequence together with its context. Its antigen is undetermined. The CDR3 contains 13 residues. V lost 3 bases and J lost 0, with 6 bases in between. The germline CDR1 and CDR2 sequences are SQVTM and ANQGSEA. Treatment meaning: oral pan-JAK inhibitor, 5-10 mg twice daily. This sample was included in a study of CD8+ T cells in alopecia areata. Notes on the study in general: In blood and scalp, many expanded lesional clones persisted during tofacitinib. More clonal than normal scalp was lesional scalp, particularly alopecia totalis/universalis.

RNA was isolated and reverse transcribed to cDNA, the sequencing template. Assay used: immunoSEQ multiplex PCR; TCRdb lists only in-frame clones, some missing. This table has 79,000 or so clones, approximately 66% appearing once. This chain joins TRBV29-1 and TRBJ2-1; D call uncertain. This receptor was taken from a human donor with alopecia areata. The sequences come from CD8+ T cells sorted from blood, collected at week 24, from a patient treated with tofacitinib. The CDR3 loop reads CSVDYSSYNEQFF. The CDR3 bases are TGCAGCGTTGACTATAGCTCCTACAATGAGCAGTTCTTC.